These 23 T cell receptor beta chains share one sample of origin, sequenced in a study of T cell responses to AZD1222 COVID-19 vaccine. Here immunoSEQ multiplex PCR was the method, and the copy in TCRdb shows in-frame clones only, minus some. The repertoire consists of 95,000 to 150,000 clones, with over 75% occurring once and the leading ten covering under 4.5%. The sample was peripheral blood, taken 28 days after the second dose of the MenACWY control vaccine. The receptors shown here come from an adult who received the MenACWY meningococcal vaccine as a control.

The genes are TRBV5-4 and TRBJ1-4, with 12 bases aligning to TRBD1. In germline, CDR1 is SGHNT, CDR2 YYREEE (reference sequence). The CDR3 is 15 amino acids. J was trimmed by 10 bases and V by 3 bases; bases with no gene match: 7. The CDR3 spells CASSSPGTGGGKLFF. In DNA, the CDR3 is TGTGCCAGCAGCTCTCCCGGGACAGGGGGCGGAAAACTGTTTTTT.

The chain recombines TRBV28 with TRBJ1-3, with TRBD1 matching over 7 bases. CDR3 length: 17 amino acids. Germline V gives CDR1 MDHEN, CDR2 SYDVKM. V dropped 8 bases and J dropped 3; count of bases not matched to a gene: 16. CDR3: CASHQGGAQGFGNTIYF. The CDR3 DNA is TGTGCCAGCCACCAGGGGGGCGCACAGGGATTTGGAAACACCATATATTTT.

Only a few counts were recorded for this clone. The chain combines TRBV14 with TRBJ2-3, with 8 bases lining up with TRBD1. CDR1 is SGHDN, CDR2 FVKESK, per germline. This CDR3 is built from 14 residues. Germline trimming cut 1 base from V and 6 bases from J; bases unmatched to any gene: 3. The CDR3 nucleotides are TGTGCCAGCAGCCAAGGGACAGGGTACGATACGCAGTATTTT. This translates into CASSQGTGYDTQYF.

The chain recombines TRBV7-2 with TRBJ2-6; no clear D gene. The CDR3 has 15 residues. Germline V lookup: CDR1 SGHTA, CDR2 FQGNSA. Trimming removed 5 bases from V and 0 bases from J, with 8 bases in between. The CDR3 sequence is CASSPAFSGANVLTF. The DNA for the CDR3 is TGTGCCAGCAGCCCAGCGTTCTCTGGGGCCAACGTCCTGACTTTC.

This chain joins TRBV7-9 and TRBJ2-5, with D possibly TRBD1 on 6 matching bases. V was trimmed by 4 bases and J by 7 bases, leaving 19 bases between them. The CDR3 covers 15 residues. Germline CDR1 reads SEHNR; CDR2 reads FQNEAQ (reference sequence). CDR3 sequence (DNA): TGTGCCAGCAGCTCAGGCGGACTCCCCAGGGGGACCCAGTACTTC. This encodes CASSSGGLPRGTQYF.

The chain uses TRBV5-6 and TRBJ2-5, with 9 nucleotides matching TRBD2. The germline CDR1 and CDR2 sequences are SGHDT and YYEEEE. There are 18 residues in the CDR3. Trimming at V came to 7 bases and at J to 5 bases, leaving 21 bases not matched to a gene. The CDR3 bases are TGTGCCAGCGAAGGGCCAATTGCGGGAGGGTCCCACCGGGAGACCCAGTACTTC. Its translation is CASEGPIAGGSHRETQYF. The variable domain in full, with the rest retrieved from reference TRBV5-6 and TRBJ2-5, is DAGVTQSPTHLIKTRGQQVTLRCSPKSGHDTVSWYQQALGQGPQFIFQYYEEEERQRGNFPDRFSGHQFPNYSSELNVNALLLGDSALYLCASEGPIAGGSHRETQYFGPGTRLLVL.

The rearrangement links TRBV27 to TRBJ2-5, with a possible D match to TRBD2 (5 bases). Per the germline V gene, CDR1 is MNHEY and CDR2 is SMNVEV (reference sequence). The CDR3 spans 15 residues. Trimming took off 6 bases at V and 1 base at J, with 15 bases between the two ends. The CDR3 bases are TGTGCCAGCAGCAAAGGACTCCTCTTCCAAGAGACCCAGTACTTC. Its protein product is CASSKGLLFQETQYF.

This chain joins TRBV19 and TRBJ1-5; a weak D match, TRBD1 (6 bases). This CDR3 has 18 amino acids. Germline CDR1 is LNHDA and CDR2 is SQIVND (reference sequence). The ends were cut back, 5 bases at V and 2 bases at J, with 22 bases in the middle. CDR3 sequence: CASSPSAGGQWGNQPQHF. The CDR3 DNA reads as TGTGCCAGTAGTCCCTCGGCGGGGGGCCAATGGGGCAATCAGCCCCAGCATTTT.

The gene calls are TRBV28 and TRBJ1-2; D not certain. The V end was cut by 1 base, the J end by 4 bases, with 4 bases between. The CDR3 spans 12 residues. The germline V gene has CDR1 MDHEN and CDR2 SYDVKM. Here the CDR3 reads CASSLYGYGYTF. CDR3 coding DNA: TGTGCCAGCAGTTTATACGGCTATGGCTACACCTTC.

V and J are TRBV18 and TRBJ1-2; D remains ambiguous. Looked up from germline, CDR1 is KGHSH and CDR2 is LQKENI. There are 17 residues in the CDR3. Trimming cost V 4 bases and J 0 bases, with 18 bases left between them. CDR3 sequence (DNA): TGTGCCAGCTCACTGGGCGTCAGTCGGGATACTAACTATGGCTACACCTTC. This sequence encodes CASSLGVSRDTNYGYTF.

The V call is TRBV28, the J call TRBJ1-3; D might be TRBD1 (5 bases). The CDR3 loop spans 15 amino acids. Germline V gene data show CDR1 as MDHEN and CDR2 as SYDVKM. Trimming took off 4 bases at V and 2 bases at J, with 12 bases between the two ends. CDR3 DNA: TGTGCCAGCAGTTCCGGGGCCATCCCTGGAAACACCATATATTTT. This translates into CASSSGAIPGNTIYF.

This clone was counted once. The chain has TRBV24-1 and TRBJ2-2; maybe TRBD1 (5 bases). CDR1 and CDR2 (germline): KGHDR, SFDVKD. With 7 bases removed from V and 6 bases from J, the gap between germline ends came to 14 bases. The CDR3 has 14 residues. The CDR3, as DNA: TGTGCCACCAGAGGACAACAATTTCCCGGGGAGCTGTTTTTT. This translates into CATRGQQFPGELFF.

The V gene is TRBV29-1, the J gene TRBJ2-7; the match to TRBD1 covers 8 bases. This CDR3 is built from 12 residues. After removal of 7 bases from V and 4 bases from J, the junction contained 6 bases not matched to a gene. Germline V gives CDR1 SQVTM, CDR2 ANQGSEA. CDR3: CSATGGAYEQYV. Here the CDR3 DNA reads TGCAGCGCCACAGGGGGTGCGTACGAGCAGTACGTC.

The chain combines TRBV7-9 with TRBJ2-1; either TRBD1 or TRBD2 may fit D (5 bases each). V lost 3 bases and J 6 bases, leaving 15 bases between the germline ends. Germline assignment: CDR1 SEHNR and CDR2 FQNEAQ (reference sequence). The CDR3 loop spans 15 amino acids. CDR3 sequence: CASSFWDRGGNEQFF. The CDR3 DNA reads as TGTGCCAGCAGCTTCTGGGACCGAGGTGGCAATGAGCAGTTCTTC. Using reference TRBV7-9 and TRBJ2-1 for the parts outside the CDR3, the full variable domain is DTGVSQNPRHKITKRGQNVTFRCDPISEHNRLYWYRQTLGQGPEFLTYFQNEAQLEKSRLLSDRFSAERPKGSFSTLEIQRTEQGDSAMYLCASSFWDRGGNEQFFGPGTRLTVL.

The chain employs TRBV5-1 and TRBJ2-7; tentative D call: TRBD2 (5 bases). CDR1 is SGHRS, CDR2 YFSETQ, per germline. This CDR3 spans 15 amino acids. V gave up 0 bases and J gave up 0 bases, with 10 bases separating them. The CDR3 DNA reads TGCGCCAGCAGCTTGGCGCCTAGCAACTCCTACGAGCAGTACGTC. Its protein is CASSLAPSNSYEQYV.

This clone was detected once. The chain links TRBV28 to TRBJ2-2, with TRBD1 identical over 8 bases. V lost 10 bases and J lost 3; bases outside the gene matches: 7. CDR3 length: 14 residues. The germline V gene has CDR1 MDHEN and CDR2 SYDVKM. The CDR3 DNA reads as TGTGCCACCCTGGACAGGGCGCACACCGGGGAGCTGTTTTTT. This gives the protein CATLDRAHTGELFF. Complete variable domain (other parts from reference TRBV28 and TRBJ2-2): DVKVTQSSRYLVKRTGEKVFLECVQDMDHENMFWYRQDPGLGLRLIYFSYDVKMKEKGDIPEGYSVSREKKERFSLILESASTNQTSMYLCATLDRAHTGELFFGEGSRLTVL.

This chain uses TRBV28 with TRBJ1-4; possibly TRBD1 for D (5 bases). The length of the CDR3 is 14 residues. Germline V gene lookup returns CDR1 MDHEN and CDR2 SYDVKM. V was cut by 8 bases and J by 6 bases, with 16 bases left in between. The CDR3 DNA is TGTGCCAGCCGATTAAGAGGAGGGGATGAAAAACTGTTTTTT. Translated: CASRLRGGDEKLFF.

The CDR3 DNA reads TGTGCCAGCAGTGAGATCCGGACTAGCGGGGAATTCCAGCAGTACTTC. It specifies CASSEIRTSGEFQQYF. The V and J genes are TRBV6-1 and TRBJ2-7, with TRBD2 matching over 12 bases. J was trimmed by 8 bases and V by 3 bases; bases with no gene match: 11. This CDR3 spans 16 amino acids. From germline, CDR1 is MNHNS and CDR2 SASEGT.

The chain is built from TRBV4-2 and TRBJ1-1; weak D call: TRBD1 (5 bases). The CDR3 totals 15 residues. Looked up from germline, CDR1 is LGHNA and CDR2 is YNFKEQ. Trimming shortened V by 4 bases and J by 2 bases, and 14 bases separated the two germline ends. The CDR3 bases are TGTGCCAGCAGCCGCGGGACGGCGGAAAACACTGAAGCTTTCTTT. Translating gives CASSRGTAENTEAFF.

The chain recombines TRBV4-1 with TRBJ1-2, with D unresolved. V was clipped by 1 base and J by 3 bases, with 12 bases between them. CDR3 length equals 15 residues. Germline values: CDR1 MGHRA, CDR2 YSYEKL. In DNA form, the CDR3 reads TGCGCCAGCAGCCAAGGGCCCCCGGAGTACTATGGCTACACCTTC. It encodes CASSQGPPEYYGYTF.

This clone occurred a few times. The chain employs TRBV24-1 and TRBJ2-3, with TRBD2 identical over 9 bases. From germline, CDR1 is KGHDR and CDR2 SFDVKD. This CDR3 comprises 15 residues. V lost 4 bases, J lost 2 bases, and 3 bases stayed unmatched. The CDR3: CATSDPSGTTDTQYF. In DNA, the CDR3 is TGTGCCACCAGTGACCCTAGCGGGACCACAGATACGCAGTATTTT.

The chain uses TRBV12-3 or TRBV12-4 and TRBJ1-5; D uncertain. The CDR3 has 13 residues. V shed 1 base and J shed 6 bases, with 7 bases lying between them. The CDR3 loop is CASSLDEGQPQHF. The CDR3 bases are TGTGCCAGCAGTTTAGATGAGGGTCAGCCCCAGCATTTT.

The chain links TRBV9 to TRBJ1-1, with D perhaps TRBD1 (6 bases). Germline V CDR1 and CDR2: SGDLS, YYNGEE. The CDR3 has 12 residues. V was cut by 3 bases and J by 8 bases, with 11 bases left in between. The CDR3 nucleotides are TGTGCCAGCAGCGCGACAGGCTCCGAAGCTTTCTTT. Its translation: CASSATGSEAFF.